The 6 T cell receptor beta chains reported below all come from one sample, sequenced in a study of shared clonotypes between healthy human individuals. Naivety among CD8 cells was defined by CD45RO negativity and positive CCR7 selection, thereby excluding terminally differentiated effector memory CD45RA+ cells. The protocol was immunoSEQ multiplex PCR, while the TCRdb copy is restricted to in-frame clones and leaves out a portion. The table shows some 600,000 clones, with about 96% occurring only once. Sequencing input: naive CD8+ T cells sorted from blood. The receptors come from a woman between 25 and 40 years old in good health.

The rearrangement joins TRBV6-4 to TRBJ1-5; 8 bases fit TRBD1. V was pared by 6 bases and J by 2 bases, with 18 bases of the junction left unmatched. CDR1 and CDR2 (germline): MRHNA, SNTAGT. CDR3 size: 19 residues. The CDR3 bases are TGTGCCAGCAGACTCACAGGGGGTCTGACCGACTGGGGCAATCAGCCCCAGCATTTT. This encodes CASRLTGGLTDWGNQPQHF.

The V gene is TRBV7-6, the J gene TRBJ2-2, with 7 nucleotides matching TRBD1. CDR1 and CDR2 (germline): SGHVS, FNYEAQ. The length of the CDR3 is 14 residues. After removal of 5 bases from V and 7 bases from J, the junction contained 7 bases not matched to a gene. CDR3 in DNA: TGTGCCAGCAGCCATACAGGGGAAGGCGGGGAGCTGTTTTTT. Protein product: CASSHTGEGGELFF. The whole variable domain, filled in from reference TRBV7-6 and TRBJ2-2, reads GAGVSQSPRYKVTKRGQDVALRCDPISGHVSLYWYRQALGQGPEFLTYFNYEAQQDKSGLPNDRFSAERPEGSISTLTIQRTEQRDSAMYRCASSHTGEGGELFFGEGSRLTVL.

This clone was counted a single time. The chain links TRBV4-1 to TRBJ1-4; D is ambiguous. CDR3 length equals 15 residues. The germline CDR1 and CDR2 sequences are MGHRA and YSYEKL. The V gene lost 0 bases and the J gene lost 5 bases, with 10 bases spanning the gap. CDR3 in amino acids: CASSQEQVKNEKLFF. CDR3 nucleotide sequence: TGCGCCAGCAGCCAAGAACAAGTCAAGAATGAAAAACTGTTTTTT.

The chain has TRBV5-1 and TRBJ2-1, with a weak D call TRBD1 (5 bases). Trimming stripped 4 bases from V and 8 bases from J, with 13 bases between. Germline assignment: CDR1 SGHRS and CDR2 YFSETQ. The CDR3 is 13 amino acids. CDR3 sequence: CASSLGHPDEQFF. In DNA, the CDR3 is TGCGCCAGCAGCCTGGGGCACCCCGATGAGCAGTTCTTC.

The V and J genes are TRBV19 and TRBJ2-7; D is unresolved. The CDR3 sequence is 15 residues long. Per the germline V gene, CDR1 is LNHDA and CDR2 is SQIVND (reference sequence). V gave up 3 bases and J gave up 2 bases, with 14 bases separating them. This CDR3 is CASSIYGVGPYEQYF. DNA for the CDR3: TGTGCCAGTAGTATTTATGGGGTCGGCCCCTACGAGCAGTACTTC.

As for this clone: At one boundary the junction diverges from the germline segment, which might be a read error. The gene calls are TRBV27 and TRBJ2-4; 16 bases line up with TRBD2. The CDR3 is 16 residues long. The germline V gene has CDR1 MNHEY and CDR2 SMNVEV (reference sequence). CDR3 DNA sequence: TGTGCCAGCAGATTCCGAAGCGGGACTAGCGGGAGGGGACGGGACTTC. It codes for CASRFRSGTSGRGRDF.